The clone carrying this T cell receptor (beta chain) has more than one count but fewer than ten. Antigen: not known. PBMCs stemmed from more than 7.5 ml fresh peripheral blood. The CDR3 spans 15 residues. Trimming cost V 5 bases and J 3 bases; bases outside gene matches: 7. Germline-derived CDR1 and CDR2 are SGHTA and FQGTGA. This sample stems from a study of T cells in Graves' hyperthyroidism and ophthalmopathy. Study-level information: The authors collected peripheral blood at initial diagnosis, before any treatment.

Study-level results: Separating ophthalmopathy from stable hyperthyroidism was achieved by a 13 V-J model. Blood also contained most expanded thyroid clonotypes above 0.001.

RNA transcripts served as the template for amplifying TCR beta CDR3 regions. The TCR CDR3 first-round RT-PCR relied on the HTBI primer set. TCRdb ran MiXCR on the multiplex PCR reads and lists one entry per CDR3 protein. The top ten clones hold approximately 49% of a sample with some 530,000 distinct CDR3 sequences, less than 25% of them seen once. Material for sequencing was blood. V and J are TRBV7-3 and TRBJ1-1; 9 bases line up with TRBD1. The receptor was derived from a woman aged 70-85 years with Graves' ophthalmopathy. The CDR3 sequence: CASSRTGGRYTEAFF. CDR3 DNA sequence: TGTGCCAGCAGCAGAACAGGGGGCAGATACACTGAAGCTTTCTTT. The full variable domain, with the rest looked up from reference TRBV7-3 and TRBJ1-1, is GAGVSQTPSNKVTEKGKYVELRCDPISGHTALYWYRQSLGQGPEFLIYFQGTGAADDSGLPNDRFFAVRPEGSVSTLKIQRTERGDSAVYLCASSRTGGRYTEAFFGQGTRLTVV.